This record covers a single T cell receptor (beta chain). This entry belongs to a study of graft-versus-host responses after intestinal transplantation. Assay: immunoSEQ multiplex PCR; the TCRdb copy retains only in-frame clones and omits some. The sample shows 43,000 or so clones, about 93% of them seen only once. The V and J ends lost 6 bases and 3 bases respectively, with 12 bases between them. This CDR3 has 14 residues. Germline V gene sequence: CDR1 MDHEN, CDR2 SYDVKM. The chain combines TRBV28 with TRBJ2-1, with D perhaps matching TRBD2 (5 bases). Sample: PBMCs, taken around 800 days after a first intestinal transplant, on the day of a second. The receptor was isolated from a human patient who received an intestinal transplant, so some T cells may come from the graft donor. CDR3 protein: CASRDWALYNEQFF. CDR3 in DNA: TGTGCCAGCAGGGACTGGGCCCTCTACAATGAGCAGTTCTTC.